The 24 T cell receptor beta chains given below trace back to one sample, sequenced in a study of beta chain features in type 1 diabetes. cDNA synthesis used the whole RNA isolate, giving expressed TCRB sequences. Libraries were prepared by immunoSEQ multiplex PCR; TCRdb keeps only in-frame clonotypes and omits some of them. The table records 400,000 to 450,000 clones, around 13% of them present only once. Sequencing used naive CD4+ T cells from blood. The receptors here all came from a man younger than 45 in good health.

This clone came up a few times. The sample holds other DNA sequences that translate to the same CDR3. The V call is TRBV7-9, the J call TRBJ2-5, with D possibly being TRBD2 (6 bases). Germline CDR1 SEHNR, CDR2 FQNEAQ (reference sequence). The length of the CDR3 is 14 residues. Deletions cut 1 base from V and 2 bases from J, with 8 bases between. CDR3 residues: CASSLVGGQETQYF. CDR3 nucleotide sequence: TGTGCCAGCAGCTTAGTTGGGGGGCAAGAGACCCAGTACTTC.

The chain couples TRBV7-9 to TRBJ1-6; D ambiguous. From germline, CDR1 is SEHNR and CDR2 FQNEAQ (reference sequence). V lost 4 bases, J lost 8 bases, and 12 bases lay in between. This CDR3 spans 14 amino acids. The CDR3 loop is CASSWPGSDSPLHF. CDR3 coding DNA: TGTGCCAGCAGCTGGCCCGGGAGCGATTCACCCCTCCACTTT.

The CDR3 here is CSAKSDNEQFF. CDR3 in DNA: TGCAGTGCTAAAAGTGACAATGAGCAGTTCTTC. The V and J genes are TRBV20-1 and TRBJ2-1; unclear D gene. The V end was cut by 4 bases, the J end by 5 bases, with 6 bases between. Germline CDR1 and CDR2: DFQATT and SNEGSKA (reference sequence). This CDR3 is built from 11 residues.

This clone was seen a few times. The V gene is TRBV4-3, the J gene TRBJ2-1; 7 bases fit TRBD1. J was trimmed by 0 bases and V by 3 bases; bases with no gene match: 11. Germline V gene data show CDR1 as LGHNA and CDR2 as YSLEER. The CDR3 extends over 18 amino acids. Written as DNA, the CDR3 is TGCGCCAGCAGCCAGGAACCTAGGGGGCATCGCTCCTACAATGAGCAGTTCTTC. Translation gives CASSQEPRGHRSYNEQFF.

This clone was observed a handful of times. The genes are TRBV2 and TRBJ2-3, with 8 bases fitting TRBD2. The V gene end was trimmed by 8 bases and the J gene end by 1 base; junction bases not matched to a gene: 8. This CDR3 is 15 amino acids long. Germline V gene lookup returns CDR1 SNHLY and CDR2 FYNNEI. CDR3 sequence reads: CASAPSTSGTDTQYF. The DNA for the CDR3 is TGTGCCAGCGCACCTTCGACTAGCGGCACAGATACGCAGTATTTT.

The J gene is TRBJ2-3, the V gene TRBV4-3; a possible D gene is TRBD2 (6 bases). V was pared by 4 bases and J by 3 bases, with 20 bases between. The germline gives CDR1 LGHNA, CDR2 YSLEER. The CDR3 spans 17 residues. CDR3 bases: TGCGCCAGCAGCCTGGGATCCGGCGGGATTGGTACAGATACGCAGTATTTT. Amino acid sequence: CASSLGSGGIGTDTQYF.

The CDR3 DNA reads as TGTGCCAGCAGCTTCGGACTAGCGGGATTCGAAGATACGCAGTATTTT. This encodes CASSFGLAGFEDTQYF. V and J are TRBV7-2 and TRBJ2-3; 12 bases map to TRBD2. Germline CDR1 is SGHTA and CDR2 is FQGNSA. The trim removed 3 bases at V and 5 bases at J, leaving 6 bases unmatched. There are 16 residues in the CDR3. The full variable domain, rest sourced from reference TRBV7-2 and TRBJ2-3, is GAGVSQSPSNKVTEKGKDVELRCDPISGHTALYWYRQSLGQGLEFLIYFQGNSAPDKSGLPSDRFSAERTGGSVSTLTIQRTQQEDSAVYLCASSFGLAGFEDTQYFGPGTRLTVL.

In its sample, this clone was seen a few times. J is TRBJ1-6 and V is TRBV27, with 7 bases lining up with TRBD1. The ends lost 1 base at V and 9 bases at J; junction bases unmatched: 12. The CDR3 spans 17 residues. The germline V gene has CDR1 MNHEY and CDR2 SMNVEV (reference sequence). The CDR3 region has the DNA TGTGCCAGCAGTTTATACTACCGACAGGGAACTAGTTCACCCCTCCACTTT. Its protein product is CASSLYYRQGTSSPLHF.

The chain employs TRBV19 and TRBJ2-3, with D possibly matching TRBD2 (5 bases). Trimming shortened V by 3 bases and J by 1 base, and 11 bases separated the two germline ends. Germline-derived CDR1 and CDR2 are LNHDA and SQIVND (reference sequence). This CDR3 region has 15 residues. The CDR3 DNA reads TGTGCCAGTAGTATGTGGGAGTTGGGCACAGATACGCAGTATTTT. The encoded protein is CASSMWELGTDTQYF.

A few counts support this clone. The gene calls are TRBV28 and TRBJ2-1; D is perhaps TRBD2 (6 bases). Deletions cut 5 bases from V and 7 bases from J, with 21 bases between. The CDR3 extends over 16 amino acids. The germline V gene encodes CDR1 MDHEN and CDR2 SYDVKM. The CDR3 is CASSPRWTGSLNEQFF. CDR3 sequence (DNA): TGTGCCAGCAGTCCCCGGTGGACCGGGAGCCTTAATGAGCAGTTCTTC.

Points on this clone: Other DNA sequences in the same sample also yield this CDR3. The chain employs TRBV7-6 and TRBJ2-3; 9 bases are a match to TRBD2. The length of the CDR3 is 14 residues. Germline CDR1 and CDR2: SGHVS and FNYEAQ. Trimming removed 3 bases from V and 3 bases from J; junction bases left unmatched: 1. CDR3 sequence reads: CASSLGLATDTQYF. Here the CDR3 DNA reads TGTGCCAGCAGCTTGGGACTAGCAACAGATACGCAGTATTTT.

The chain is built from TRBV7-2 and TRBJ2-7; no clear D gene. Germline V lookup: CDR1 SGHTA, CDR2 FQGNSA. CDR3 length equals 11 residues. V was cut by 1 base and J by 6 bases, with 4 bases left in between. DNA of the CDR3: TGTGCCAGCAGCTTAGGGCTCGAGCAGTACGTC. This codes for CASSLGLEQYV.

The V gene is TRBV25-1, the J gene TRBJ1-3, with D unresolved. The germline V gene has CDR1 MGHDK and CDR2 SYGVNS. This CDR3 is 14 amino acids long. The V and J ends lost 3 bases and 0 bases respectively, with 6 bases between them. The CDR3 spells CASSDPGSGNTIYF. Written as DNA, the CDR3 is TGTGCCAGCAGTGACCCCGGCTCTGGAAACACCATATATTTT.

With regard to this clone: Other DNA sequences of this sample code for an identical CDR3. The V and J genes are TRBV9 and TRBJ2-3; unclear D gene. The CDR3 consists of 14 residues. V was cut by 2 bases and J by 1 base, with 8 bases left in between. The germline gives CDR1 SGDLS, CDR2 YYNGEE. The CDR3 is CASSVAGRTDTQYF. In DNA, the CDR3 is TGTGCCAGCAGCGTTGCCGGTCGCACAGATACGCAGTATTTT. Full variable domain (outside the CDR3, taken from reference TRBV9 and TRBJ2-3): DSGVTQTPKHLITATGQRVTLRCSPRSGDLSVYWYQQSLDQGLQFLIQYYNGEERAKGNILERFSAQQFPDLHSELNLSSLELGDSALYFCASSVAGRTDTQYFGPGTRLTVL.

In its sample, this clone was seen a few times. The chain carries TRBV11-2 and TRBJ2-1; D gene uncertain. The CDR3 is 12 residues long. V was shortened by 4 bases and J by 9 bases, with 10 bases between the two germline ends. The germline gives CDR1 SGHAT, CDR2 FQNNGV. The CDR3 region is CASSSPLGEQFF. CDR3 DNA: TGTGCCAGCAGCTCCCCCTTGGGTGAGCAGTTCTTC.

CDR3 residues: CASSLVGGDGYTF. CDR3 DNA sequence: TGTGCCAGCAGCTTGGTGGGAGGTGATGGCTACACCTTC. The chain recombines TRBV5-6 with TRBJ1-2; D gene unclear. This CDR3 is built from 13 residues. Germline V lookup: CDR1 SGHDT, CDR2 YYEEEE. V lost 0 bases to trimming and J lost 6 bases, with 9 bases between them.

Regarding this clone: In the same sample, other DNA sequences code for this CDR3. The CDR3 coding sequence is TGTGCCTGGGGGTTGGCTGGGGCCAACGTCCTGACTTTC. Protein product: CAWGLAGANVLTF. The gene calls are TRBV30 and TRBJ2-6; no clear D. Trimming left V 5 bases short and J 2 bases short, with 7 bases between. CDR1 and CDR2 (germline): GTSNPN, SVGIG (reference sequence). This CDR3 region has 13 residues. Full variable domain (rest looked up from reference TRBV30 and TRBJ2-6): SQTIHQWPATLVQPVGSPLSLECTVEGTSNPNLYWYRQAAGRGLQLLFYSVGIGQISSEVPQNLSASRPQDRQFILSSKKLLLSDSGFYLCAWGLAGANVLTFGAGSRLTVL.

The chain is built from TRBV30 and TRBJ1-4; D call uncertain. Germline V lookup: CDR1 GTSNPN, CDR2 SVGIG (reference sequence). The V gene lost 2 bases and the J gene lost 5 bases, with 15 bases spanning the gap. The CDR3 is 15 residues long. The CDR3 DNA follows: TGTGCCTGGAGTCTACAACAGCGGGCAAATGAAAAACTGTTTTTT. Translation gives CAWSLQQRANEKLFF.

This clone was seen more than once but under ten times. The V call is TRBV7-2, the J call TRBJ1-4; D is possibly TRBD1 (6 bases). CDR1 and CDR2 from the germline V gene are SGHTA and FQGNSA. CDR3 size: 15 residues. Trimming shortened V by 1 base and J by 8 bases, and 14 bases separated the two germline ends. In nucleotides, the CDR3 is TGTGCCAGCAGCTTAGGGACCTCAGGGGCCGAAAAACTGTTTTTT. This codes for CASSLGTSGAEKLFF.

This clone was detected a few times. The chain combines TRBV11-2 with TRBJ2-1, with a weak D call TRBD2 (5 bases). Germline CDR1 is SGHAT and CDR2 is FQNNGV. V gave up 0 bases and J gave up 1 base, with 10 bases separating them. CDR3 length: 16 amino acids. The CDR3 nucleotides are TGTGCCAGCAGCTTAGAAAGTGCGGGTTCCTACAATGAGCAGTTCTTC. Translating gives CASSLESAGSYNEQFF.

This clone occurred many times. The CDR3 here is CASSQLSAGANVLTF. The CDR3 bases are TGTGCCAGCAGCCAACTAAGCGCTGGGGCCAACGTCCTGACTTTC. The chain recombines TRBV14 with TRBJ2-6; D is undetermined. The CDR3 loop spans 15 amino acids. V lost 2 bases, J lost 2 bases, and 7 bases lay in between. CDR1 is SGHDN, CDR2 FVKESK, per germline.

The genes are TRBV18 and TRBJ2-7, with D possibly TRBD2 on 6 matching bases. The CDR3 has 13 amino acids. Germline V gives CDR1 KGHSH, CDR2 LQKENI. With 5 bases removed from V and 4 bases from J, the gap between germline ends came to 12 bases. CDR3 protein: CASSSGAFYEQYV. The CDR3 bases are TGTGCCAGCTCATCGGGAGCCTTTTACGAGCAGTACGTC.

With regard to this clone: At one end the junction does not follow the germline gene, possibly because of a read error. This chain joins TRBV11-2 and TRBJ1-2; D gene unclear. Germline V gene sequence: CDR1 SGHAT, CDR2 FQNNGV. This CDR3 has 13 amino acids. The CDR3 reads CASSVDWGAGYTF. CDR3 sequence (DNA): TGTGCCAGCAGCGTAGACTGGGGTGCTGGCTACACCTTC.

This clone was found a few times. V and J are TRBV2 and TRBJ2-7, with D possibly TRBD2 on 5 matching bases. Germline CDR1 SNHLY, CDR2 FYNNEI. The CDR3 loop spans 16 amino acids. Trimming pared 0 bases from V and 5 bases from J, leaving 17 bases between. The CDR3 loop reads CASSEAGGEQANEQYV. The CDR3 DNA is TGTGCCAGCAGTGAAGCTGGTGGGGAGCAAGCTAACGAGCAGTACGTC.